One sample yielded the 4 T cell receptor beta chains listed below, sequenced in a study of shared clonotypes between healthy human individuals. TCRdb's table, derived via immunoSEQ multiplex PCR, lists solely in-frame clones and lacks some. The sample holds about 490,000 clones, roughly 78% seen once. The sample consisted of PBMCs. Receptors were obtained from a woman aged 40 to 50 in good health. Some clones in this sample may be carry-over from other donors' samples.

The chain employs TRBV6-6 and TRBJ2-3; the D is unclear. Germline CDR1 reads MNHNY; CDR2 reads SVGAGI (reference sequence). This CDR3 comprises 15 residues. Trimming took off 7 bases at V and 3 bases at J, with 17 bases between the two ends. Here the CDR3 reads CASMGSWLGTDTQYF. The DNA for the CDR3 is TGTGCCAGCATGGGGTCATGGTTAGGAACAGATACGCAGTATTTT.

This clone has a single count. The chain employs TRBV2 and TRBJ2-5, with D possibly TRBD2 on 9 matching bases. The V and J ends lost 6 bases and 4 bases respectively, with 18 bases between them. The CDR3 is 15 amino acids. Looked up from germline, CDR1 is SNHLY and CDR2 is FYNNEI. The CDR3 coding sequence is TGTGCCAGCAGCTGGACAGGGACTAGCTTAGAGACCCAGTACTTC. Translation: CASSWTGTSLETQYF.

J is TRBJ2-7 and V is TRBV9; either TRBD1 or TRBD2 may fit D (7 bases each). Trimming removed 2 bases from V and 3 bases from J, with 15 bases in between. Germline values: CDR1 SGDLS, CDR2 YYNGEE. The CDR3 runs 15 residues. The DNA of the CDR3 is TGTGCCAGCAGCGTGAGCGGGACAGCAGACTACGAGCAGTACTTC. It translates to CASSVSGTADYEQYF. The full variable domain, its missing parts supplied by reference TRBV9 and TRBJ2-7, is DSGVTQTPKHLITATGQRVTLRCSPRSGDLSVYWYQQSLDQGLQFLIQYYNGEERAKGNILERFSAQQFPDLHSELNLSSLELGDSALYFCASSVSGTADYEQYFGPGTRLTVT.

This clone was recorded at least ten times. The CDR3 region is CAWYPGTDATEAFF. For the CDR3, the DNA is TGTGCCTGGTACCCCGGGACGGACGCCACTGAAGCTTTCTTT. The gene calls are TRBV30 and TRBJ1-1, with D possibly being TRBD1 (5 bases). Trimming stripped 5 bases from V and 4 bases from J, with 17 bases between. This CDR3 is 14 amino acids long. Per germline, CDR1 GTSNPN and CDR2 SVGIG (reference sequence).